The 18 T cell receptor beta chains below were found in one sample sequenced in a study of blood T cell repertoires in COVID-19. Data came from immunoSEQ multiplex PCR; TCRdb stores just in-frame clones and leaves some out. Of approximately 40,000 clones in the sample, approximately 91% were seen once. Sequenced material: peripheral blood. All receptors come from a human donor in a cohort sampled during active COVID-19.

This clone was counted once. The chain combines TRBV11-2 with TRBJ2-7; 14 nucleotides align to TRBD2. Germline-derived CDR1 and CDR2 are SGHAT and FQNNGV. The V segment lost 3 bases and the J segment 2 bases; nucleotides outside the gene matches: 3. CDR3 length: 16 amino acids. The CDR3 DNA sequence: TGTGCCAGCAGCTTCGGGACTAGCGGGAGTCCCTACGAGCAGTACTTC. Translation gives CASSFGTSGSPYEQYF.

V and J are TRBV28 and TRBJ1-6; tentative D call: TRBD1 (6 bases). Trimming shortened V by 5 bases and J by 8 bases, and 16 bases separated the two germline ends. The CDR3 is made up of 15 amino acids. CDR1 is MDHEN and CDR2 is SYDVKM in the germline V gene. Written as DNA, the CDR3 is TGTGCCAGCAGTCTCTTGGCAGGGGCGTATTCACCCCTCCACTTT. This encodes CASSLLAGAYSPLHF. Variable domain in full (rest from reference TRBV28 and TRBJ1-6): DVKVTQSSRYLVKRTGEKVFLECVQDMDHENMFWYRQDPGLGLRLIYFSYDVKMKEKGDIPEGYSVSREKKERFSLILESASTNQTSMYLCASSLLAGAYSPLHFGNGTRLTVT.

This clone was picked up one time. The chain links TRBV5-4 to TRBJ1-1, with D perhaps TRBD1 (5 bases). CDR3 length equals 15 residues. Between the trimmed V and J ends, which lost 0 bases and 6 bases, there was a span of 15 bases. CDR1 SGHNT and CDR2 YYREEE come from the germline V gene (reference sequence). The CDR3 coding sequence is TGTGCCAGCAGCTTGGGAACAGGCCAGGTTGCTGAAGCTTTCTTT. It specifies CASSLGTGQVAEAFF.

V and J are TRBV2 and TRBJ2-1; D is undetermined. V lost 3 bases, J lost 0 bases, and 6 bases lay in between. The CDR3 is made up of 14 amino acids. Looked up from germline, CDR1 is SNHLY and CDR2 is FYNNEI. CDR3 in amino acids: CASSEESSYNEQFF. The CDR3 DNA reads as TGTGCCAGCAGTGAGGAGAGCTCCTACAATGAGCAGTTCTTC. Variable domain in full (rest from reference TRBV2 and TRBJ2-1): EPEVTQTPSHQVTQMGQEVILRCVPISNHLYFYWYRQILGQKVEFLVSFYNNEISEKSEIFDDQFSVERPDGSNFTLKIRSTKLEDSAMYFCASSEESSYNEQFFGPGTRLTVL.

The count of this clone is one. Relative to the germline gene, one junction end is altered; a read error may explain this. The chain couples TRBV11-2 to TRBJ2-7, with TRBD1 matching 7 bases. The germline CDR1 and CDR2 sequences are SGHAT and FQNNGV. CDR3 length: 15 residues. This CDR3 is CASSLEGGAPLEQYF. The CDR3 nucleotides are TGTGCCAGCAGTTTAGAAGGGGGCGCTCCCCTCGAGCAGTACTTC. The entire variable domain, with the rest obtained from reference TRBV11-2 and TRBJ2-7, is as follows: EAGVAQSPRYKIIEKRQSVAFWCNPISGHATLYWYQQILGQGPKLLIQFQNNGVVDDSQLPKDRFSAERLKGVDSTLKIQPAKLEDSAVYLCASSLEGGAPLEQYFGPGTRLTVT.

The chain has TRBV5-1 and TRBJ1-1, with 7 bases fitting TRBD1. This CDR3 region has 14 residues. In germline, CDR1 is SGHRS, CDR2 YFSETQ. V trimming: 4 bases; J trimming: 7 bases; junction bases outside the gene matches: 10. This CDR3 is CASSPHTGQVEAFF. The CDR3 coding sequence is TGCGCCAGCAGCCCGCATACCGGACAGGTTGAAGCTTTCTTT.

V gene TRBV29-1 combines with J gene TRBJ1-1; no clear D. CDR3 length: 13 amino acids. Trimming shortened V by 6 bases and J by 0 bases, and 11 bases separated the two germline ends. The germline V gene encodes CDR1 SQVTM and CDR2 ANQGSEA. As DNA, the CDR3 is TGCAGCGTACTGACCGCGGTGAACACTGAAGCTTTCTTT. The encoded protein is CSVLTAVNTEAFF.

Remarks on this clone: The same CDR3 also results from other DNA sequences found in this sample. This chain connects TRBV4-1 to TRBJ1-2; TRBD1 matches at 9 bases. J lost 4 bases, V lost 4 bases, and 7 bases had no gene match. CDR3 length: 15 residues. CDR1 and CDR2 from the germline V gene are MGHRA and YSYEKL. CDR3 bases: TGCGCCAGCAGCCCGACAACGACAGGGGGCTATGGCTACACCTTC. Translated, it gives CASSPTTTGGYGYTF.

This chain links TRBV27 with TRBJ2-5, with D uncertain. With 5 bases removed from V and 4 bases from J, the gap between germline ends came to 17 bases. Germline CDR1 reads MNHEY; CDR2 reads SMNVEV (reference sequence). The length of the CDR3 is 15 residues. The CDR3 region is CASSGQVIGIETQYF. CDR3 sequence (DNA): TGTGCCAGCAGTGGGCAAGTCATCGGTATAGAGACCCAGTACTTC.

This chain links TRBV27 with TRBJ2-1, with 10 bases aligning to TRBD2. Germline V gene data show CDR1 as MNHEY and CDR2 as SMNVEV (reference sequence). This CDR3 region has 15 residues. After removal of 5 bases from V and 6 bases from J, the junction contained 7 bases not matched to a gene. The CDR3 reads CASSPLAGTLNEQFF. The CDR3 DNA reads TGTGCCAGCAGTCCACTAGCGGGGACTCTCAATGAGCAGTTCTTC.

The V gene is TRBV6-4, the J gene TRBJ1-2, with 7 bases that match TRBD1. The CDR3 has 12 residues. CDR1 is MRHNA and CDR2 is SNTAGT in the germline V gene. J lost 5 bases, V lost 6 bases, and 3 bases had no gene match. CDR3 region: CASSARGYGYTF. The CDR3 DNA is TGTGCCAGCAGCGCCAGGGGGTATGGCTACACCTTC.

V is TRBV7-2 and J is TRBJ2-7, with 8 nucleotides matching TRBD1. Germline V gene sequence: CDR1 SGHTA, CDR2 FQGNSA. The V and J ends lost 4 bases and 0 bases, in that order; junction bases with no gene match: 8. The CDR3 is made up of 16 amino acids. For the CDR3, the DNA is TGTGCCAGCAGCTCGGAGGCAGGGGGCGGCTCCTACGAGCAGTACTTC. Translating it yields CASSSEAGGGSYEQYF.

This chain uses TRBV29-1 with TRBJ1-1; D may be TRBD1 (6 bases). CDR3 length equals 15 residues. Germline assignment: CDR1 SQVTM and CDR2 ANQGSEA. V gave up 8 bases and J gave up 2 bases, with 21 bases separating them. CDR3 nucleotides: TGCAGCACCTCAGGGGCAGGCAATTCTAACACTGAAGCTTTCTTT. Amino acids: CSTSGAGNSNTEAFF.

This chain links TRBV4-3 with TRBJ1-6; maybe TRBD1 (6 bases). Germline CDR1 is LGHNA and CDR2 is YSLEER. Trimming took 5 bases from V and 9 from J, leaving 17 bases between them. CDR3 length equals 15 residues. This CDR3 reads CASSTRLDSPSPLHF. In DNA, the CDR3 is TGCGCCAGCAGCACCCGTCTGGACAGCCCTTCACCCCTCCACTTT.

The chain is built from TRBV3-1 (or the pseudogene TRBV3-2) and TRBJ2-5; 7 nucleotides match TRBD2. Germline V gene lookup returns CDR1 LGHDT and CDR2 YNNKEL (reference sequence). The CDR3 is 13 amino acids. V shed 3 bases, J shed 9 bases, and the junction held 7 bases outside the gene matches. The CDR3 sequence is CASSQAGRGAQYF. CDR3 DNA: TGTGCCAGCAGCCAGGCAGGACGGGGGGCCCAGTACTTC.

CDR3 coding DNA: TGCAGCGTAGCAGGGGGGCCGAATTCACCCCTCCACTTT. Its protein is CSVAGGPNSPLHF. This rearrangement joins TRBV29-1 to TRBJ1-6, with 7 bases fitting TRBD1. CDR1 and CDR2 (germline): SQVTM, ANQGSEA. Trimming took 6 bases from V and 7 from J; bases not matched to a gene: 6. This CDR3 comprises 13 residues.

The chain links TRBV18 to TRBJ1-2; D perhaps matches TRBD1 (5 bases). Germline V gene lookup returns CDR1 KGHSH and CDR2 LQKENI. Trimming cost V 2 bases and J 7 bases, with 17 bases left between them. CDR3 length: 15 residues. The DNA for the CDR3 is TGTGCCAGCTCACCAACAGATCAGGGAGGCTTTGGCTACACCTTC. This gives the protein CASSPTDQGGFGYTF.

The rearrangement links TRBV5-6 to TRBJ1-1; possible D gene TRBD1, 5 bases. Germline CDR1 SGHDT, CDR2 YYEEEE. Trimming shortened V by 2 bases and J by 4 bases, and 6 bases separated the two germline ends. The CDR3 is made up of 12 amino acids. CDR3 sequence: CASSFGATEAFF. The CDR3 DNA sequence: TGTGCCAGCAGCTTTGGGGCCACTGAAGCTTTCTTT. Full variable domain (missing parts from reference TRBV5-6 and TRBJ1-1): DAGVTQSPTHLIKTRGQQVTLRCSPKSGHDTVSWYQQALGQGPQFIFQYYEEEERQRGNFPDRFSGHQFPNYSSELNVNALLLGDSALYLCASSFGATEAFFGQGTRLTVV.